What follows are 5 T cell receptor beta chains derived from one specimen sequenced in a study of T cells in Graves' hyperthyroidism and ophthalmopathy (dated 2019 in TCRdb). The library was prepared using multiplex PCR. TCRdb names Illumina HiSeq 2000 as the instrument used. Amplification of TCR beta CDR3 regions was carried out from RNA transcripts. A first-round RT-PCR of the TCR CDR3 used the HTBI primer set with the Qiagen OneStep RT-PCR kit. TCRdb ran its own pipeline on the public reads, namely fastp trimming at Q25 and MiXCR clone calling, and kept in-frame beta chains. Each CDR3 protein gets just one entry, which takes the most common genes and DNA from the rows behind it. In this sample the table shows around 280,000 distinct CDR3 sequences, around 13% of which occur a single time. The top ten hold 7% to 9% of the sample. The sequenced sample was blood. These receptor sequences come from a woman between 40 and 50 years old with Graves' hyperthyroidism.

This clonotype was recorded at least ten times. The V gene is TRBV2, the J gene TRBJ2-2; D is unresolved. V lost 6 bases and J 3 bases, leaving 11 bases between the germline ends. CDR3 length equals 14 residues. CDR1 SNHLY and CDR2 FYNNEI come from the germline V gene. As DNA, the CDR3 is TGTGCCAGCAGGCCCCCTCGAGACACCGGGGAGCTGTTTTTT. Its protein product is CASRPPRDTGELFF. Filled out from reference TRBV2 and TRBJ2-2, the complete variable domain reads EPEVTQTPSHQVTQMGQEVILRCVPISNHLYFYWYRQILGQKVEFLVSFYNNEISEKSEIFDDQFSVERPDGSNFTLKIRSTKLEDSAMYFCASRPPRDTGELFFGEGSRLTVL.

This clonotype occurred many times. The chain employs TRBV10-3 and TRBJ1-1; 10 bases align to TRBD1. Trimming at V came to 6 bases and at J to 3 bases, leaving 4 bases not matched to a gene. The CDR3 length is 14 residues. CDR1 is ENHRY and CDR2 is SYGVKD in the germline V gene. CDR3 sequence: CAISPTGGYTEAFF. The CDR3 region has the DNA TGTGCCATCAGCCCGACAGGGGGCTACACTGAAGCTTTCTTT.

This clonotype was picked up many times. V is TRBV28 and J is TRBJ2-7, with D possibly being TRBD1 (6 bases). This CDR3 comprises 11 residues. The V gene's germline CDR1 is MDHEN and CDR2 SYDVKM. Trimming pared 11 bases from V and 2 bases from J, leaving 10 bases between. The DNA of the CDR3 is TGTGCCGCAGGGGAAACCTACGAGCAGTACTTC. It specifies CAAGETYEQYF.

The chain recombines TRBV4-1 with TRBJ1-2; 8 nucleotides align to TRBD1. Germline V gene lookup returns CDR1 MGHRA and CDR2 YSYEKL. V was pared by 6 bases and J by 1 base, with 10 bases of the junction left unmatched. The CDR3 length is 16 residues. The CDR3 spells CASRRGTGEINYGYTF. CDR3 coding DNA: TGCGCCAGCAGGCGTGGGACAGGAGAGATTAACTATGGCTACACCTTC.

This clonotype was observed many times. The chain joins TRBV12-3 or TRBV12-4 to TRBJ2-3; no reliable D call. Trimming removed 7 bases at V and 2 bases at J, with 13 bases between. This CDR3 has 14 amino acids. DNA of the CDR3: TGTGCCAGCAACGGCTTCACAGACACAGATACGCAGTATTTT. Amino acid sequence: CASNGFTDTDTQYF.